This TCR beta chain appears in the sequencing data of a study of OX40 agonist ivuxolimab in advanced cancers. For the wider study: Ivuxolimab was an agonistic, fully human IgG2 monoclonal antibody directed against OX40 (CD134), a costimulatory receptor. The purpose of peripheral TCRbeta sequencing was to test whether ivuxolimab changed TCR sequence diversity and led to clonal T-cell expansion. Of the 50 or so patients in dose escalation, about 20 had hepatocellular carcinoma, some 15 had melanoma, 9 had renal cell carcinoma and 9 had head and neck cancer. The dose-escalation cohort was roughly 83% male with a mean age of approximately 60 years, ranging from roughly 23 to 79. The paper describes the monotherapy dose-escalation part (N of about 52 patients) of the phase I trial of ivuxolimab. Partial responses occurred in three dose-escalation patients, of whom one had hepatocellular carcinoma and two had cutaneous melanoma. Prior anti-PD-1, anti-PD-L1 or anti-CTLA-4 therapy was permitted, and checkpoint inhibitors had been received by around 39% of dose-escalation patients. Intravenous ivuxolimab was administered to patients every 2 weeks at six dose levels: 0.01, 0.1, 0.3, 1.5, 3 and 10 mg/kg. What the work shows at the level of the full study, not this receptor alone: Clonal expansion of both CD4+ and CD8+ blood T cells was observed from baseline to week 6 at doses 0.1 to 3.0 mg/kg. Which antigens the clonally expanded peripheral T cells were specific for was not determined. After ivuxolimab, more expanded clones were found on average in CD8+ T cells than in CD4+ T cells. In partial responders in the 0.1-3.0 mg/kg groups, normalized peripheral clonal expansion was found to be among the lowest, especially among CD8+ T cells. Low levels of normalized T-cell clonal expansion were also seen in some nonresponding patients.

Patients with a history of autoimmune disease or receiving systemic immunosuppression were excluded from the trial. Peripheral blood for TCR sequencing was drawn from every dose cohort at baseline, at cycle 4 day 1 and at cycle 7 day 1. The samples were taken from a phase I, first-in-human, multicenter, open-label dose-escalation trial of ivuxolimab. Adults with locally advanced or metastatic melanoma, renal cell, hepatocellular, or head and neck squamous cell carcinoma were enrolled in the trial. CD4+ and CD8+ T cells were sorted separately from peripheral blood before TCR sequencing. As encoded in the germline V gene, CDR1 is MGHDK while CDR2 is SYGVNS. Taken from cysteine to phenylalanine, the CDR3 has 11 residues. Of the read, only the CDR3 DNA is kept; its 33 bases are in frame from base 1. V gives up 4 bases and J gives up 5 bases, and the segment between their germline ends measures 2 bases.

For sequencing of the TCRbeta CDR3 region, genomic DNA was extracted from the sorted cells. The immunoSEQ Assay was used to sequence the TCRbeta CDR3 regions. TCRdb retrieved this table from immuneACCESS and kept in-frame rearrangements only. Not all clones are present; in checked studies, unresolved V genes account for under half, and no reason is known for the remainder. The sample table contains tens of thousands of clones; only one count was recorded for roughly nine tenths of them. 40% to 65% of the sample rests with the top ten. Remarks on this clone: What this receptor recognizes is not known. Per-base qualities were not stored, and no clone one base away is much larger.

The chain links TRBV25-1 with TRBJ1-4, with no confidently assigned D gene. This specimen consisted of CD4+ or CD8+ T cells sorted from blood, obtained in a trial of the OX40 agonist ivuxolimab. The receptor was derived from an adult with an advanced solid tumor such as melanoma, head and neck, liver or kidney cancer. The bases read TGTGCCAGCAGTGTAAATGAAAAACTGTTTTTT. This codes for CASSVNEKLFF.